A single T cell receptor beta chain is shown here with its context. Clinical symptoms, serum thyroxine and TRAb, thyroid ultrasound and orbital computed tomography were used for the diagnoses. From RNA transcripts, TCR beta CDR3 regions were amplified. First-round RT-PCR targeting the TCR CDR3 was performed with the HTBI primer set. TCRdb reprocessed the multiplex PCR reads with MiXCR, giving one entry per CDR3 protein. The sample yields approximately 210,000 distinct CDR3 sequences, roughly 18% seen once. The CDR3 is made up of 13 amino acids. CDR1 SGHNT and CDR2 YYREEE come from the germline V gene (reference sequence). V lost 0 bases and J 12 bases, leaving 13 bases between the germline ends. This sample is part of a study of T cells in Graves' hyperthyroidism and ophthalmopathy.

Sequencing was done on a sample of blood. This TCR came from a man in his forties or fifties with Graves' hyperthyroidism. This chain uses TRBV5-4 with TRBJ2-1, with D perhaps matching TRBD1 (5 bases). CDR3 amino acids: CASSLVQGIVQFF. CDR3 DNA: TGTGCCAGCAGCTTGGTGCAGGGTATTGTGCAGTTCTTC.